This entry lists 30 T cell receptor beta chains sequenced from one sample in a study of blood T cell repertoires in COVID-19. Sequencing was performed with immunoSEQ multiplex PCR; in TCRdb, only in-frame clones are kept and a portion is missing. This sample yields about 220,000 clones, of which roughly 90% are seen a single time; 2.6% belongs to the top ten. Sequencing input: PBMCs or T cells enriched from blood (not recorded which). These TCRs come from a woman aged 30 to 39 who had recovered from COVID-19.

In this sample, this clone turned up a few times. This chain's CDR3 is CASSYHIEANQPQHF. CDR3 nucleotide sequence: TGTGCCAGCAGTTACCACATTGAGGCCAATCAGCCCCAGCATTTT. V usage is TRBV6-2 or TRBV6-3 and J usage is TRBJ1-5; D is unresolved. The V end lost 2 bases, the J end lost 3 bases, and 11 bases lay between the germline ends. This CDR3 is 15 amino acids long. Germline V gene sequence: CDR1 MNHEY, CDR2 SVGEGT.

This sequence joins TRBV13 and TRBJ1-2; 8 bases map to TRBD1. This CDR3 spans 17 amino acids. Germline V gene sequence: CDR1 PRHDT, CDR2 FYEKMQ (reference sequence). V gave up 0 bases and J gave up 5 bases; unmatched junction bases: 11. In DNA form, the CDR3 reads TGTGCCAGCAGCTTAGGTAGACAGGGGATACAAGGGTATGGCTACACCTTC. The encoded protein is CASSLGRQGIQGYGYTF.

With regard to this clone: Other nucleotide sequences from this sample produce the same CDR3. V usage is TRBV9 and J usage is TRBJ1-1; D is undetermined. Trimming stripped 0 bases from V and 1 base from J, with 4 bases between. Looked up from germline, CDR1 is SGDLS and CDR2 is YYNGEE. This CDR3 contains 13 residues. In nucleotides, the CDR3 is TGTGCCAGCAGCGTAGGTAGGAACACTGAAGCTTTCTTT. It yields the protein CASSVGRNTEAFF. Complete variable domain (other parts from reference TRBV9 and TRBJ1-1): DSGVTQTPKHLITATGQRVTLRCSPRSGDLSVYWYQQSLDQGLQFLIQYYNGEERAKGNILERFSAQQFPDLHSELNLSSLELGDSALYFCASSVGRNTEAFFGQGTRLTVV.

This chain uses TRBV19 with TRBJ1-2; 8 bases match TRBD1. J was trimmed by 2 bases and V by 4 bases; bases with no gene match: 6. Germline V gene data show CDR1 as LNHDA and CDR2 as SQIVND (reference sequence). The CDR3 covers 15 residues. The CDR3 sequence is CASSTGQDLNYGYTF. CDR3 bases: TGTGCCAGTAGTACGGGACAGGACCTGAACTATGGCTACACCTTC.

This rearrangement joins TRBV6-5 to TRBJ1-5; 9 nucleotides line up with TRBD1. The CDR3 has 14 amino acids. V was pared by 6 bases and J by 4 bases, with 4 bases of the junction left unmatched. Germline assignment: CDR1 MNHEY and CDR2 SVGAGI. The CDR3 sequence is CASRGTGRNQPQHF. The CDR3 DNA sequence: TGTGCCAGCAGAGGGACAGGGCGAAATCAGCCCCAGCATTTT.

CDR3 nucleotides: TGCGCCAGCAGCCTATCACCGGGACAGGGTAATTCACCCCTCCACTTT. Translation gives CASSLSPGQGNSPLHF. This chain connects TRBV4-1 to TRBJ1-6; 9 bases map to TRBD1. With V trimmed by 4 bases and J by 6 bases, 7 bases remained unmatched. Looked up from germline, CDR1 is MGHRA and CDR2 is YSYEKL. The length of the CDR3 is 16 residues.

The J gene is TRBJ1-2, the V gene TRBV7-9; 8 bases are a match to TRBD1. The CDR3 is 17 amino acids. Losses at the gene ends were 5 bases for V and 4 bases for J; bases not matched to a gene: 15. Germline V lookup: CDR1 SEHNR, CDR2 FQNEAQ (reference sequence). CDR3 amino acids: CASSPGQGWLYLYGYTF. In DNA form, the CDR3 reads TGTGCCAGCAGCCCAGGACAGGGATGGCTATACCTCTATGGCTACACCTTC.

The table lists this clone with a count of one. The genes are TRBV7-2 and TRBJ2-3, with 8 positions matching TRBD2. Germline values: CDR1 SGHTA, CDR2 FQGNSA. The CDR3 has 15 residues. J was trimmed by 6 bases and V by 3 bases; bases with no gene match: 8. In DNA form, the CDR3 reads TGTGCCAGCAGCTTCAGCGGGGGACCGGGGGATACGCAGTATTTT. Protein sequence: CASSFSGGPGDTQYF.

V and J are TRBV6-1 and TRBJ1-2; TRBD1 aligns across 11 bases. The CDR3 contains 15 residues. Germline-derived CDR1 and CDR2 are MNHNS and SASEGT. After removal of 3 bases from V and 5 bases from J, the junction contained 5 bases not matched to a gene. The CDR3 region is CASSEIGQGAYGYTF. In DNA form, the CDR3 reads TGTGCCAGCAGTGAGATCGGACAGGGGGCTTATGGCTACACCTTC.

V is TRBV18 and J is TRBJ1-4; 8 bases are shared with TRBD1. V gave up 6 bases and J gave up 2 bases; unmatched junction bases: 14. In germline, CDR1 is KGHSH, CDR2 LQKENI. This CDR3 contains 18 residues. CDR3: CASSRQGRFLGTNEKLFF. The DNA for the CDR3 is TGTGCCAGCTCCCGACAGGGGAGATTTTTAGGCACTAATGAAAAACTGTTTTTT.

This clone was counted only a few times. The CDR3 region is CASSQGGLGYETQYF. DNA for the CDR3: TGTGCCAGCAGCCAAGGGGGACTAGGATACGAGACCCAGTACTTC. The gene calls are TRBV4-2 and TRBJ2-5, with 8 positions matching TRBD2. The V gene's germline CDR1 is LGHNA and CDR2 YNFKEQ. Unmatched junction bases numbered 6, after V lost 1 base and J lost 5 bases. This CDR3 has 15 residues.

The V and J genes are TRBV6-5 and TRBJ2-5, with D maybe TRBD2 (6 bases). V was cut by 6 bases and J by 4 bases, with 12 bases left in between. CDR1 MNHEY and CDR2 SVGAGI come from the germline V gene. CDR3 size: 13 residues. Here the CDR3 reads CASRAGTRETQYF. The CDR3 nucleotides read TGTGCCAGCAGAGCCGGGACTCGAGAGACCCAGTACTTC.

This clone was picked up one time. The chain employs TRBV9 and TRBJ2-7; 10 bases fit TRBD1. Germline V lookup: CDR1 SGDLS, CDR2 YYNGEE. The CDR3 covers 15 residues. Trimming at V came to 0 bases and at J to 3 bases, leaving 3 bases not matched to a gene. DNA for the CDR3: TGTGCCAGCAGCGTAGGGACAGGGGGTATCTACGAGCAGTACTTC. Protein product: CASSVGTGGIYEQYF.

The CDR3 here is CASNPGGGLRTQYF. The CDR3 DNA reads TGTGCCAGCAACCCTGGCGGGGGGCTGAGGACGCAGTATTTT. The chain links TRBV5-4 to TRBJ2-3; 8 nucleotides match TRBD2. The CDR3 runs 14 residues. In germline, CDR1 is SGHNT, CDR2 YYREEE (reference sequence). V lost 6 bases and J lost 9; bases outside the gene matches: 12.

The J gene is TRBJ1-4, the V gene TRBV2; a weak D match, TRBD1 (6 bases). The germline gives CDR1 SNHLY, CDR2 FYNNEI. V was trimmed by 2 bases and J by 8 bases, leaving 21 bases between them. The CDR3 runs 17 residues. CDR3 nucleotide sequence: TGTGCCAGCAGTGAAATCCGACCCGGGGGGCCTGGAGAAAAACTGTTTTTT. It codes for CASSEIRPGGPGEKLFF.

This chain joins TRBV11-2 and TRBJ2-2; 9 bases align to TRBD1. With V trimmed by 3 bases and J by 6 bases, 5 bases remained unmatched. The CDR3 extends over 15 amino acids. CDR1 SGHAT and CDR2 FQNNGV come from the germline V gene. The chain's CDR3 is CASSFRDRVAGELFF. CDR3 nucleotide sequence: TGTGCCAGCAGCTTCCGGGACAGGGTGGCCGGGGAGCTGTTTTTT.

For the CDR3, the DNA is TGTGCCAGCAGAGGACAGGGGGCAGCGGGGGGAAACACCATATATTTT. Residues: CASRGQGAAGGNTIYF. The chain joins TRBV3-1 (or the pseudogene TRBV3-2) to TRBJ1-3; 11 nucleotides align to TRBD1. The CDR3 has 16 residues. CDR1 and CDR2 (germline): LGHDT, YNNKEL (reference sequence). V lost 6 bases, J lost 4 bases, and 8 bases stayed unmatched.

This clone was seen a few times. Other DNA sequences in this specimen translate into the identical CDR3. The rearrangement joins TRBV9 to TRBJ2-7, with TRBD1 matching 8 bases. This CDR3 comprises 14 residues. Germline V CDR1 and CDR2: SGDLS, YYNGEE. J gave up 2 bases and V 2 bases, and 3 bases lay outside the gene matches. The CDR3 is CASSVGTGPYEQYF. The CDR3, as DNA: TGTGCCAGCAGCGTCGGGACAGGCCCCTACGAGCAGTACTTC.

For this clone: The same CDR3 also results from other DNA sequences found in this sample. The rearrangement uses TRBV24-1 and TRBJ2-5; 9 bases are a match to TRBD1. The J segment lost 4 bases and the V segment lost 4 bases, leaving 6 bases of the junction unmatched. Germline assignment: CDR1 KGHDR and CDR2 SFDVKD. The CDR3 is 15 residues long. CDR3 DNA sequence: TGTGCCACCAGTGACCCCGGGACAGGGACAGAGACCCAGTACTTC. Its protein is CATSDPGTGTETQYF.

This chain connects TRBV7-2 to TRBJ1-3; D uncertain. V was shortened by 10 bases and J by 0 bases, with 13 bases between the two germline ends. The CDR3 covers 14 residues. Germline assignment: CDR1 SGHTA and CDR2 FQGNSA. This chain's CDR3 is CATASAGSGNTIYF. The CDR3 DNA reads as TGTGCCACCGCGTCAGCGGGCTCTGGAAACACCATATATTTT.

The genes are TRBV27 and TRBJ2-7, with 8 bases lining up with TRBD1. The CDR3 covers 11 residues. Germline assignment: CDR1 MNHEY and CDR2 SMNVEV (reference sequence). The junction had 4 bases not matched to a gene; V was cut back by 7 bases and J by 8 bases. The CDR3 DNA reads TGTGCCAGCATAGGGACAGGAAAGCAGTACTTC. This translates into CASIGTGKQYF.

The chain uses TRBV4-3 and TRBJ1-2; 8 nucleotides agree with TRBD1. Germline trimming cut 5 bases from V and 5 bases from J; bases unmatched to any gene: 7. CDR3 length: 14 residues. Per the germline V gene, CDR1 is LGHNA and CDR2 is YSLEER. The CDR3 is CASSDTGTGYGYTF. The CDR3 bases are TGCGCCAGCAGCGATACCGGGACAGGTTATGGCTACACCTTC.

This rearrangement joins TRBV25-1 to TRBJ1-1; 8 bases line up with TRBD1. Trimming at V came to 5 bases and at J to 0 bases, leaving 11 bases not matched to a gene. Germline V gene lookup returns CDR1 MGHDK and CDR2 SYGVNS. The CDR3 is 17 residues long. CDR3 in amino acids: CASSPLQGAPMNTEAFF. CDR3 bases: TGTGCCAGCAGTCCCCTTCAGGGGGCGCCGATGAACACTGAAGCTTTCTTT.

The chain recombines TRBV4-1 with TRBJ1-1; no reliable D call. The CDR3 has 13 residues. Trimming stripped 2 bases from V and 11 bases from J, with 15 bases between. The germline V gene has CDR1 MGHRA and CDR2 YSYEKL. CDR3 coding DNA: TGCGCCAGCAGCCAACTTATATCCCGGACTGCTTTCTTT. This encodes CASSQLISRTAFF.

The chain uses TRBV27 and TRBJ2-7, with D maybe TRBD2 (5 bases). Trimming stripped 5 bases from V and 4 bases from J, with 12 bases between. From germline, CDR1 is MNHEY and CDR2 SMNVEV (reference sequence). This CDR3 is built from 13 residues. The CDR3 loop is CASSTRAFYEQYF. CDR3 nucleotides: TGTGCCAGCAGTACGAGGGCCTTTTACGAGCAGTACTTC.

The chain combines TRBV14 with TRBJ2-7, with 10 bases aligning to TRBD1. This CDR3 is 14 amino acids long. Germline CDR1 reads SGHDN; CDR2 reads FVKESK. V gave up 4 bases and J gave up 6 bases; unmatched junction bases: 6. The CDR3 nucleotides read TGTGCCAGCAGCCTCGGACAGGGGGTGATCGAGCAGTACTTC. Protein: CASSLGQGVIEQYF.

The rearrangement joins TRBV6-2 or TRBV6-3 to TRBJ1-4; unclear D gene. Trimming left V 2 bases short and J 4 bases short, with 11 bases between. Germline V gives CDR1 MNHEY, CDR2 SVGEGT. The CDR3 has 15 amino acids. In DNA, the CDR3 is TGTGCCAGCAGTTACGTGGGAGGGCTTAATGAAAAACTGTTTTTT. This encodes CASSYVGGLNEKLFF.

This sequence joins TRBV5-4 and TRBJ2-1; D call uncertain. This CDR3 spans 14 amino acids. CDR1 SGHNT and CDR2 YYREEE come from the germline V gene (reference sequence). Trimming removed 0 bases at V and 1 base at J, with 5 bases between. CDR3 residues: CASSLGPSYNEQFF. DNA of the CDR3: TGTGCCAGCAGCTTGGGGCCTTCCTACAATGAGCAGTTCTTC.

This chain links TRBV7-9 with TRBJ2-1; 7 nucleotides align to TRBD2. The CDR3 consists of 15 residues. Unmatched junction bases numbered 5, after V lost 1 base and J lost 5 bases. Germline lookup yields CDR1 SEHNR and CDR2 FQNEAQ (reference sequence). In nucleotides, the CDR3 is TGTGCCAGCAGCTTAGGGCGGGGGTCTAACAATGAGCAGTTCTTC. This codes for CASSLGRGSNNEQFF.

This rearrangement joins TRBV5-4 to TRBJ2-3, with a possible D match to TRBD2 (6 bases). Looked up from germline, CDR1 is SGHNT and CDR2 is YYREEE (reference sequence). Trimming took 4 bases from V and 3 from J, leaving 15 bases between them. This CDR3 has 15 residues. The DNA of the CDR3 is TGTGCCAGCAGCACACGACTAGACATAACAGATACGCAGTATTTT. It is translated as CASSTRLDITDTQYF.